The next 16 T cell receptor beta chains were all read from a single sample in a study of T cell repertoires in cytomegalovirus infection. TCRdb itself ran the reads through MiXCR, one entry per CDR3 protein. Of about 190,000 distinct CDR3 sequences in the sample, approximately 28% were seen once. The sample was PBMCs. The receptors originated from a human donor in good health (CMV status not recorded). Some clones in this sample may be carry-over from other donors' samples.

Ten or more counts support this clonotype. The chain combines TRBV7-2 with TRBJ1-2; possibly TRBD1 for D (5 bases). V shed 4 bases and J shed 2 bases, with 11 bases lying between them. CDR1 and CDR2 (germline): SGHTA, FQGNSA. This CDR3 is built from 14 residues. This chain's CDR3 is CASSSRDGNYGYTF. The DNA for the CDR3 is TGTGCCAGCAGCTCGCGGGACGGAAACTATGGCTACACCTTC.

The rearrangement links TRBV6-4 to TRBJ1-1, with D maybe TRBD1 (6 bases). The CDR3 is made up of 14 amino acids. The germline V and J ends were trimmed by 0 bases and 5 bases, with 10 bases remaining between them. CDR1 and CDR2 (germline): MRHNA, SNTAGT. Here the CDR3 reads CASSDSSRGTEAFF. CDR3 nucleotide sequence: TGTGCCAGCAGTGACTCCAGCAGGGGAACTGAAGCTTTCTTT.

In its sample, this clonotype was seen a few times. V and J are TRBV12-3 or TRBV12-4 and TRBJ1-1, with no clear D. The CDR3 contains 13 residues. V lost 0 bases and J 8 bases, leaving 10 bases between the germline ends. CDR3 bases: TGTGCCAGCAGTTTAGCGCACTCGGTGGAAGCTTTCTTT. The encoded protein is CASSLAHSVEAFF.

This clonotype was detected a few times. V and J are TRBV2 and TRBJ1-2; maybe TRBD1 (5 bases). CDR3 length: 14 amino acids. Germline assignment: CDR1 SNHLY and CDR2 FYNNEI. V lost 1 base and J lost 6, with 12 bases in between. The CDR3 sequence: CASSEVEGLNGYTF. The CDR3 DNA follows: TGTGCCAGCAGTGAAGTGGAGGGGCTGAATGGCTACACCTTC.

In this sample, this clonotype turned up many times. The V gene is TRBV10-3, the J gene TRBJ1-3; tentative D call: TRBD1 (5 bases). The CDR3 has 13 amino acids. CDR1 is ENHRY and CDR2 is SYGVKD in the germline V gene. Trimming shortened V by 8 bases and J by 0 bases, and 8 bases separated the two germline ends. CDR3 sequence: CAIRDSSGNTIYF. As DNA, the CDR3 is TGTGCCATCCGGGACTCCTCTGGAAACACCATATATTTT.

This clonotype was found many times. This chain joins TRBV7-2 and TRBJ1-3; unclear D gene. The V and J ends lost 1 base and 1 base respectively, with 14 bases between them. This CDR3 region has 17 residues. Per the germline V gene, CDR1 is SGHTA and CDR2 is FQGNSA. CDR3 protein: CASSLVLWKKSGNTIYF. In nucleotides, the CDR3 is TGTGCCAGCAGCTTAGTGTTATGGAAGAAGTCTGGAAACACCATATATTTT.

The CDR3 DNA reads TGTGCCAGCCGTGAGGGGAGGAACACCATATATTTT. This gives the protein CASREGRNTIYF. The rearrangement joins TRBV12-3 or TRBV12-4 to TRBJ1-3, with D possibly being TRBD1 (5 bases). V lost 8 bases, J lost 7 bases, and 12 bases lay in between. This CDR3 has 12 amino acids.

This clonotype was seen at least ten times. This chain joins TRBV7-2 and TRBJ2-1, with 8 bases that match TRBD1. J lost 9 bases, V lost 1 base, and 5 bases had no gene match. Germline-derived CDR1 and CDR2 are SGHTA and FQGNSA. This CDR3 is 14 amino acids long. The CDR3 region is CASSLGTGKAEQFF. CDR3 DNA: TGTGCCAGCAGCTTAGGGACAGGGAAGGCTGAGCAGTTCTTC.

A word on this clonotype: The conserved final phenylalanine or tryptophan is absent from the CDR3, which likely points to a read error. V gene TRBV7-3 combines with J gene TRBJ1-1, with TRBD1 matching 7 bases. Germline CDR1 reads SGHTA; CDR2 reads FQGTGA. Germline trimming cut 5 bases from V and 5 bases from J; bases unmatched to any gene: 8. The CDR3 is 14 residues long. The CDR3 reads CASSPGGDGTEAFY. CDR3 in DNA: TGTGCCAGCAGCCCAGGGGGGGATGGTACTGAAGCTTTCTAT.

This clonotype has just a few counts. The chain is built from TRBV5-1 and TRBJ2-5; 7 bases are shared with TRBD2. CDR3 size: 15 residues. V shed 0 bases and J 7 bases; nucleotides not matched to a gene: 9. Germline V gives CDR1 SGHRS, CDR2 YFSETQ. The CDR3 DNA is TGCGCCAGCAGCTTGGGGGGGGGTGACCCCCCGACCCAGTACTTC. It yields the protein CASSLGGGDPPTQYF.

This clonotype was detected ten times or more. This chain uses TRBV7-2 with TRBJ1-1; D remains unclear. The CDR3 runs 13 residues. CDR1 is SGHTA, CDR2 FQGNSA, per germline. V gave up 5 bases and J gave up 0 bases, with 7 bases separating them. DNA for the CDR3: TGTGCCAGCAGCGGGGAAGTGAACACTGAAGCTTTCTTT. Residues: CASSGEVNTEAFF.

In this sample, this clonotype turned up a few times. The genes are TRBV29-1 and TRBJ2-7, with 7 bases aligning to TRBD1. V trimming: 6 bases; J trimming: 2 bases; junction bases outside the gene matches: 10. Germline V gene lookup returns CDR1 SQVTM and CDR2 ANQGSEA. The CDR3 extends over 14 amino acids. The CDR3 region is CSVQAWDRPYEQYF. CDR3 DNA: TGCAGCGTCCAAGCATGGGACAGACCCTACGAGCAGTACTTC.

This clonotype was observed a few times. This chain joins TRBV6-5 and TRBJ2-7, with 12 bases aligning to TRBD1. After removal of 6 bases from V and 5 bases from J, the junction contained 5 bases not matched to a gene. The CDR3 totals 14 residues. The V gene's germline CDR1 is MNHEY and CDR2 SVGAGI. CDR3 region: CASRPRDRGHEQYF. The CDR3 DNA is TGTGCCAGCAGACCCCGGGACAGGGGGCACGAGCAGTACTTC.

This clonotype was counted only a few times. The chain recombines TRBV19 with TRBJ2-7, with TRBD1 matching over 7 bases. This CDR3 comprises 14 residues. J was trimmed by 9 bases and V by 3 bases; bases with no gene match: 11. Germline lookup yields CDR1 LNHDA and CDR2 SQIVND (reference sequence). The CDR3 bases are TGTGCCAGTAGTATGAGGACAGGCTCGATCGGGCAGTACTTC. It yields the protein CASSMRTGSIGQYF.

The rearrangement uses TRBV2 and TRBJ2-3, with a weak D call TRBD1 (5 bases). V lost 9 bases and J 3 bases, leaving 13 bases between the germline ends. The V gene's germline CDR1 is SNHLY and CDR2 FYNNEI. The CDR3 is made up of 13 amino acids. The CDR3 loop is CASRSRATDTQYF. As DNA, the CDR3 is TGTGCCAGTCGGAGCAGGGCAACAGATACGCAGTATTTT.

The chain's CDR3 is CASSLAGTSYEQYF. The CDR3 coding sequence is TGTGCCAGCAGCTTGGCGGGCACCTCCTACGAGCAGTACTTC. V is TRBV7-3 and J is TRBJ2-7; tentatively, D is TRBD2 (5 bases). The germline V gene has CDR1 SGHTA and CDR2 FQGTGA. Trimming removed 3 bases from V and 0 bases from J, with 9 bases in between. The CDR3 runs to 14 residues.